The 5 T cell receptor beta chains presented below share a single source sample, sequenced in a study of T cells in localized non-small cell lung cancer. Libraries were prepared by immunoSEQ multiplex PCR; TCRdb keeps only in-frame clonotypes and omits some of them. There are about 74,000 clones in the sample; about four fifths occur only once, and under 1.5% lies in the top ten. The sample consisted of peripheral blood, taken before any cancer treatment. These receptors came from a female donor of 60 years or more with stage I lung adenocarcinoma.

This chain joins TRBV9 and TRBJ1-3; TRBD1 is a possible D gene (5 bases). Deletions cut 2 bases from V and 2 bases from J, with 8 bases between. Germline CDR1 is SGDLS and CDR2 is YYNGEE. The CDR3 covers 14 residues. CDR3 sequence reads: CASSVGRAGNTIYF. The CDR3 DNA sequence: TGTGCCAGCAGCGTGGGCAGGGCTGGAAACACCATATATTTT.

The chain carries TRBV2 and TRBJ2-7, with no clear D. The V and J ends lost 5 bases and 5 bases respectively, with 13 bases between them. The CDR3 has 13 residues. The germline CDR1 and CDR2 sequences are SNHLY and FYNNEI. The CDR3 loop reads CASSRRSFDEQYF. The CDR3 bases are TGTGCCAGCAGTCGACGGTCTTTCGACGAGCAGTACTTC.

Only a few counts were recorded for this clone. This chain joins TRBV2 and TRBJ2-5, with TRBD1 matching over 11 bases. This CDR3 region has 14 residues. Trimming cost V 6 bases and J 4 bases; bases outside gene matches: 4. In germline, CDR1 is SNHLY, CDR2 FYNNEI. As DNA, the CDR3 is TGTGCCAGCAGGAAGGACAGGGGGCGAGAGACCCAGTACTTC. Encoded protein: CASRKDRGRETQYF.

This clone was counted between two and nine times. This chain links TRBV6-6 with TRBJ1-1, with no clear D. This CDR3 spans 14 amino acids. Germline assignment: CDR1 MNHNY and CDR2 SVGAGI (reference sequence). V dropped 4 bases and J dropped 0 bases, with 9 bases sitting between them. DNA for the CDR3: TGTGCCAGCAGTTCCGGTGGAATGAACACTGAAGCTTTCTTT. Translation gives CASSSGGMNTEAFF.

In this sample, this clone turned up a few times. This chain connects TRBV10-3 to TRBJ2-5; D is ambiguous. In germline, CDR1 is ENHRY, CDR2 SYGVKD. This CDR3 is 14 amino acids long. V was trimmed by 2 bases and J by 2 bases, leaving 9 bases between them. The CDR3 nucleotides read TGTGCCATCAGTGAGCGACTTCTGCAAGAGACCCAGTACTTC. The encoded protein is CAISERLLQETQYF.